A selection of T cell receptor beta chains follows, all from one sample in a study of cytomegalovirus exposure and HLA in healthy donors. The assay was immunoSEQ multiplex PCR, and TCRdb's table has in-frame clones only and misses some. This table has some 110,000 clones, around 80% appearing once. The sequenced material came from PBMCs. These receptor sequences come from a woman under 30 in good health and CMV-seropositive. The CDR3 runs from the conserved cysteine through the conserved F or W. The order of the fields is D gene, J gene, V gene, clone size, CDR3 protein, CDR3 DNA. The D gene is left open where the match is weak. Expanded clones are given a class, and other clones once, few, many or no size at all.

d_gene: TRBD2; j_gene: TRBJ2-1; v_gene: TRBV5-1; abundance: few; CDR3aa: CASSGGLAGSSYNEQFF; CDR3nt: TGCGCCAGCAGCGGGGGACTAGCGGGAAGCTCCTACAATGAGCAGTTCTTC
d_gene: -; j_gene: TRBJ1-1; v_gene: TRBV4-1; abundance: few; CDR3aa: CASSQESTGTNTEAFF; CDR3nt: TGCGCCAGCAGCCAAGAGTCCACGGGTACGAACACTGAAGCTTTCTTT
d_gene: TRBD1; j_gene: TRBJ2-7; v_gene: TRBV10-3; abundance: few; CDR3aa: CAISERGPNEQYF; CDR3nt: TGTGCCATCAGTGAAAGGGGGCCTAACGAGCAGTACTTC
d_gene: TRBD2; j_gene: TRBJ2-1; v_gene: TRBV5-1; abundance: -; CDR3aa: CASSPGLAEGNEQFF; CDR3nt: TGCGCCAGCAGCCCGGGACTAGCGGAGGGTAATGAGCAGTTCTTC
d_gene: -; j_gene: TRBJ1-6; v_gene: TRBV4-1; abundance: -; CDR3aa: CASSQDPDYRQAPLHF; CDR3nt: TGCGCCAGCAGCCAAGATCCGGACTACCGTCAGGCACCCCTCCACTTT
d_gene: -; j_gene: TRBJ2-7; v_gene: TRBV23-1; abundance: -; CDR3aa: CAGGTSEGF; CDR3nt: TGCGCCGGGGGGACCTCCGAAGGCTTC
d_gene: -; j_gene: TRBJ2-7; v_gene: TRBV14; abundance: -; CDR3aa: CASSSEQYF; CDR3nt: TGTGCCAGCTCTTCCGAGCAGTACTTC
d_gene: -; j_gene: TRBJ1-2; v_gene: TRBV15; abundance: once; CDR3aa: CATSREGRDAYGYTF; CDR3nt: TGTGCCACCAGCAGAGAGGGCAGAGACGCATATGGCTACACCTTC
d_gene: -; j_gene: TRBJ1-1; v_gene: TRBV7-3; abundance: -; CDR3aa: CASSAWGHPNTEAFF; CDR3nt: TGTGCCAGCAGCGCGTGGGGACACCCGAACACTGAAGCTTTCTTT
d_gene: -; j_gene: TRBJ2-7; v_gene: TRBV5-4; abundance: once; CDR3aa: CASSLEGGGDEQYF; CDR3nt: TGTGCCAGCAGCTTGGAAGGGGGAGGGGACGAGCAGTACTTC
d_gene: TRBD2; j_gene: TRBJ2-5; v_gene: TRBV7-9; abundance: -; CDR3aa: CASSQPGLAVQETQYF; CDR3nt: TGTGCCAGCAGCCAGCCGGGACTAGCGGTACAAGAGACCCAGTACTTC
d_gene: -; j_gene: TRBJ2-2; v_gene: TRBV5-1; abundance: -; CDR3aa: CASSLVQGRAGELFF; CDR3nt: TGCGCCAGCAGCTTGGTCCAGGGGAGGGCCGGGGAGCTGTTTTTT
d_gene: TRBD1; j_gene: TRBJ1-2; v_gene: TRBV4-1; abundance: few; CDR3aa: CASSQEIEGQLYGYTF; CDR3nt: TGCGCCAGCAGCCAAGAGATAGAGGGACAGCTCTATGGCTACACCTTC
d_gene: TRBD2; j_gene: TRBJ2-1; v_gene: TRBV19; abundance: -; CDR3aa: CASSMGLAANNEQFF; CDR3nt: TGTGCCAGTAGTATGGGACTAGCGGCCAACAATGAGCAGTTCTTC
d_gene: -; j_gene: TRBJ2-7; v_gene: TRBV5-1; abundance: -; CDR3aa: CASSLSGAIYEQYF; CDR3nt: TGCGCCAGCAGCTTGTCAGGGGCGATCTACGAGCAGTACTTC
d_gene: TRBD1; j_gene: TRBJ1-5; v_gene: TRBV6-1; abundance: -; CDR3aa: CASSDGGQGEGQPQHF; CDR3nt: TGTGCCAGCAGTGATGGGGGACAGGGGGAAGGGCAGCCCCAGCATTTT
d_gene: TRBD2; j_gene: TRBJ2-7; v_gene: TRBV4-2; abundance: -; CDR3aa: CASSRRSLAGGVAYEQYF; CDR3nt: TGTGCCAGCAGCCGCAGGAGCCTAGCGGGAGGGGTCGCCTACGAGCAGTACTTC
d_gene: TRBD2; j_gene: TRBJ2-3; v_gene: TRBV25-1; abundance: -; CDR3aa: CAGSEWGSGTDTQYF; CDR3nt: TGTGCCGGCAGTGAATGGGGTAGCGGGACAGATACGCAGTATTTT
d_gene: TRBD1; j_gene: TRBJ2-3; v_gene: TRBV5-1; abundance: once; CDR3aa: CASSPAGGMTDTQYF; CDR3nt: TGCGCCAGCAGCCCTGCAGGGGGCATGACAGATACGCAGTATTTT
d_gene: -; j_gene: TRBJ1-5; v_gene: TRBV21-1; abundance: -; CDR3aa: CASSTFNRTRNQPQHF; CDR3nt: TGTGCCAGCAGCACATTCAACAGGACCCGCAATCAGCCCCAGCATTTT
d_gene: TRBD2; j_gene: TRBJ2-1; v_gene: TRBV5-1; abundance: -; CDR3aa: CASTLRGLAGGLDEQFF; CDR3nt: TGCGCCAGCACCTTGAGGGGACTAGCGGGAGGGCTCGATGAGCAGTTCTTC
d_gene: -; j_gene: TRBJ2-3; v_gene: TRBV5-1; abundance: -; CDR3aa: CASSLSSGAGTDTQYF; CDR3nt: TGCGCCAGCAGCCTCTCTAGTGGGGCGGGCACAGATACGCAGTATTTT
d_gene: -; j_gene: TRBJ2-3; v_gene: TRBV14; abundance: few; CDR3aa: CASSQDKGGEADTQYF; CDR3nt: TGTGCCAGCAGCCAAGATAAAGGGGGTGAGGCAGATACGCAGTATTTT
d_gene: -; j_gene: TRBJ1-1; v_gene: TRBV5-1; abundance: once; CDR3aa: CASSLDPGEAFF; CDR3nt: TGCGCCAGCAGCTTGGATCCAGGGGAGGCTTTCTTT
d_gene: -; j_gene: TRBJ1-2; v_gene: TRBV4-1; abundance: once; CDR3aa: CASSQDLREPRGYTF; CDR3nt: TGCGCCAGCAGCCAAGATCTGCGGGAGCCAAGGGGCTACACCTTC
d_gene: -; j_gene: TRBJ2-3; v_gene: TRBV9; abundance: -; CDR3aa: CASSPLPPIPQYF; CDR3nt: TGTGCCAGCAGCCCATTACCTCCTATTCCGCAGTATTTT
d_gene: TRBD1; j_gene: TRBJ2-7; v_gene: TRBV4-2; abundance: -; CDR3aa: CASSQGGAGTGVYEQYF; CDR3nt: TGTGCCAGCAGCCAGGGGGGGGCCGGGACAGGGGTCTACGAGCAGTACTTC